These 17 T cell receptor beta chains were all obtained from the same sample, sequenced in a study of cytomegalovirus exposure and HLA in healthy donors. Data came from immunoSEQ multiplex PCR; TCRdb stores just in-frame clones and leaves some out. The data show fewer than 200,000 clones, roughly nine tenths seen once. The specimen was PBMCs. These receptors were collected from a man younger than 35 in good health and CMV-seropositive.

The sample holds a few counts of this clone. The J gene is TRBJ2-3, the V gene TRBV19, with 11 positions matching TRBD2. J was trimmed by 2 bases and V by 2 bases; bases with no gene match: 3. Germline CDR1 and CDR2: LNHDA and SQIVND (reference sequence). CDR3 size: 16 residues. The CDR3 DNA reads TGTGCCAGTAGTATAACGGGACTAGCGGACACAGATACGCAGTATTTT. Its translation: CASSITGLADTDTQYF.

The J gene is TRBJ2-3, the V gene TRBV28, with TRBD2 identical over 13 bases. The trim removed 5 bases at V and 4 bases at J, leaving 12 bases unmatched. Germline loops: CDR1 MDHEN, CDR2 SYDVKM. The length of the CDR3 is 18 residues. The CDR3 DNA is TGTGCCAGCAGTACCAGAGAAGGACTAGCGGGAGAAGCAGATACGCAGTATTTT. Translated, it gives CASSTREGLAGEADTQYF. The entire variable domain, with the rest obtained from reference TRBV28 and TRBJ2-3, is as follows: DVKVTQSSRYLVKRTGEKVFLECVQDMDHENMFWYRQDPGLGLRLIYFSYDVKMKEKGDIPEGYSVSREKKERFSLILESASTNQTSMYLCASSTREGLAGEADTQYFGPGTRLTVL.

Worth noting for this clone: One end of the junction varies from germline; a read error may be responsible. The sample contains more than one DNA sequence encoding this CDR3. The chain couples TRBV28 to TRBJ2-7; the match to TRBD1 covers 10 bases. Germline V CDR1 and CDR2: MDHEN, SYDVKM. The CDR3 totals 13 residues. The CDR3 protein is CASSLFLQGTGVF. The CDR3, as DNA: TGTGCCAGCAGTTTATTCCTTCAGGGGACAGGGGTCTTC.

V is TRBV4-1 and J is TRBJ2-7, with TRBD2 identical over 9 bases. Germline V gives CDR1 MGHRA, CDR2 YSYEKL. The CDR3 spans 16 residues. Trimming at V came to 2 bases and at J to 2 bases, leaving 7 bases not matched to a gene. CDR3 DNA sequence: TGCGCCAGCAGCCAACGCTGGACTAGCGATACCTACGAGCAGTACTTC. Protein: CASSQRWTSDTYEQYF.

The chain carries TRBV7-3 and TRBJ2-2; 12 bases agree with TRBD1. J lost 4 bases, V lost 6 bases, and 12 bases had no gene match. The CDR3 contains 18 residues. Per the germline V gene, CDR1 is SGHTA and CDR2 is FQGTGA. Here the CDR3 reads CASRHPGTGGVGTGELFF. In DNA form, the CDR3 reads TGTGCCAGCAGGCACCCCGGGACAGGGGGCGTTGGCACCGGGGAGCTGTTTTTT.

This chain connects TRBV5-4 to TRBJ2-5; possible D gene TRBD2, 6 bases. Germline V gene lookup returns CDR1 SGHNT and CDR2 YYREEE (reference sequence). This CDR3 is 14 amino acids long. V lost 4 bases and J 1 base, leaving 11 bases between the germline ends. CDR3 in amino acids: CASSAAGFQETQYF. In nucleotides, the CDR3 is TGTGCCAGCAGCGCAGCGGGTTTCCAAGAGACCCAGTACTTC. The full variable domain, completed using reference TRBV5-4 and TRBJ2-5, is ETGVTQSPTHLIKTRGQQVTLRCSSQSGHNTVSWYQQALGQGPQFIFQYYREEENGRGNFPPRFSGLQFPNYSSELNVNALELDDSALYLCASSAAGFQETQYFGPGTRLLVL.

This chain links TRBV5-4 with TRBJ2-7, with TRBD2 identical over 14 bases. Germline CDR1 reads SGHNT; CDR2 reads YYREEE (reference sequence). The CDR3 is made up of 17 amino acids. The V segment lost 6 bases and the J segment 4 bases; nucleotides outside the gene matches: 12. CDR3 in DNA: TGTGCCAGCACCCCGGGACTAGCGGGAGTCCTCCAGTACGAGCAGTACTTC. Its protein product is CASTPGLAGVLQYEQYF.

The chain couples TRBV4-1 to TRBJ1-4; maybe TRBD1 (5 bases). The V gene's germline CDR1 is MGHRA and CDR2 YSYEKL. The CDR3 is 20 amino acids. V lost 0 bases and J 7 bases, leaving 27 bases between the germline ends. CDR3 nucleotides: TGCGCCAGCAGCCAAGATCCCGTATTCGGGGGGAGGAGGAAAGGTGAAAAACTGTTTTTT. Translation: CASSQDPVFGGRRKGEKLFF.

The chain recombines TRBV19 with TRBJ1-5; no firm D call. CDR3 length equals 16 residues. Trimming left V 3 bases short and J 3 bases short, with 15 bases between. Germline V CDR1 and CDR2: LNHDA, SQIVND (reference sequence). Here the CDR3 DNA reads TGTGCCAGTAGTATCAGCGGGCAGTCCGTCAATCAGCCCCAGCATTTT. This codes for CASSISGQSVNQPQHF.

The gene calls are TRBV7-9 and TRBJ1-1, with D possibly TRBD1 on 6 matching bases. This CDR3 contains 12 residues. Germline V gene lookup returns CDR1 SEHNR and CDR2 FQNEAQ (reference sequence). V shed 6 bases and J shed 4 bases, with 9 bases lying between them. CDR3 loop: CASSPQGTEAFF. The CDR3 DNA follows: TGTGCCAGCAGTCCACAGGGCACTGAAGCTTTCTTT.

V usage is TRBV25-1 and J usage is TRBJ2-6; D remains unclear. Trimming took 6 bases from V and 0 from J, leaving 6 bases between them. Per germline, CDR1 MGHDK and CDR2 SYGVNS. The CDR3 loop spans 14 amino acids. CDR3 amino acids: CASSLSSGANVLTF. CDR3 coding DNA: TGTGCCAGCAGCCTAAGCTCTGGGGCCAACGTCCTGACTTTC. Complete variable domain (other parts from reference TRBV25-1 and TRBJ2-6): EADIYQTPRYLVIGTGKKITLECSQTMGHDKMYWYQQDPGMELHLIHYSYGVNSTEKGDLSSESTVSRIRTEHFPLTLESARPSHTSQYLCASSLSSGANVLTFGAGSRLTVL.

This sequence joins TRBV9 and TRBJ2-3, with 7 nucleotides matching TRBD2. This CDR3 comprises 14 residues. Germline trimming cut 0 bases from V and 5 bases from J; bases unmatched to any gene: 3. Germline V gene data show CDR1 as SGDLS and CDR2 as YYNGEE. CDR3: CASSVVGRLDTQYF. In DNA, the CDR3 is TGTGCCAGCAGCGTAGTCGGGAGGCTAGATACGCAGTATTTT.

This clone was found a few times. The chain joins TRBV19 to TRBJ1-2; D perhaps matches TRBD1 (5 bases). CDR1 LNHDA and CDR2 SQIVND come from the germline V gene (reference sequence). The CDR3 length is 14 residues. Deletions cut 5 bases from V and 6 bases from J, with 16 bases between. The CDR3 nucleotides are TGTGCCAGTAGTGTTCAGGGAAGGAATCATGGCTACACCTTC. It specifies CASSVQGRNHGYTF.

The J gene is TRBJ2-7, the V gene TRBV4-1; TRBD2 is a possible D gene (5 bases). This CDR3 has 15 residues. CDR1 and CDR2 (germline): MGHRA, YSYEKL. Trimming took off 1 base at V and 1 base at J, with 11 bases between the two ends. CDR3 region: CASSQVGKASYEQYF. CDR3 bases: TGCGCCAGCAGCCAAGTCGGGAAGGCGTCCTACGAGCAGTACTTC.

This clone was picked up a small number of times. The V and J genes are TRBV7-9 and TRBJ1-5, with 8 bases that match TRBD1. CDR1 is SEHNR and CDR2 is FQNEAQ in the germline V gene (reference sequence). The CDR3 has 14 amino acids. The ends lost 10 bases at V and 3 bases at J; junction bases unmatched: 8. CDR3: CATWTGFANQPQHF. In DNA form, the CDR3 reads TGTGCCACGTGGACAGGGTTCGCCAATCAGCCCCAGCATTTT. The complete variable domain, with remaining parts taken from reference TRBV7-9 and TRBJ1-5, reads DTGVSQNPRHKITKRGQNVTFRCDPISEHNRLYWYRQTLGQGPEFLTYFQNEAQLEKSRLLSDRFSAERPKGSFSTLEIQRTEQGDSAMYLCATWTGFANQPQHFGDGTRLSIL.

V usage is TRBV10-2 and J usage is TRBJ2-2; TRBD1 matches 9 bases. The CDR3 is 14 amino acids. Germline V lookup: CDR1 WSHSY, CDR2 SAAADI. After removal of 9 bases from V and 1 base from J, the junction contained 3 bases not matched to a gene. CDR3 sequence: CASPGQGNTGELFF. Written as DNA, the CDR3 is TGCGCCAGTCCGGGACAGGGGAACACCGGGGAGCTGTTTTTT.

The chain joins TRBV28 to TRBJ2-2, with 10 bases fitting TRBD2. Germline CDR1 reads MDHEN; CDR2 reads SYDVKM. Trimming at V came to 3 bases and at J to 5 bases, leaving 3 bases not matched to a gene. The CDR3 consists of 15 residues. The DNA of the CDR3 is TGTGCCAGCAGTTTCTTAGCGGGAGGTACCGGGGAGCTGTTTTTT. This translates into CASSFLAGGTGELFF.